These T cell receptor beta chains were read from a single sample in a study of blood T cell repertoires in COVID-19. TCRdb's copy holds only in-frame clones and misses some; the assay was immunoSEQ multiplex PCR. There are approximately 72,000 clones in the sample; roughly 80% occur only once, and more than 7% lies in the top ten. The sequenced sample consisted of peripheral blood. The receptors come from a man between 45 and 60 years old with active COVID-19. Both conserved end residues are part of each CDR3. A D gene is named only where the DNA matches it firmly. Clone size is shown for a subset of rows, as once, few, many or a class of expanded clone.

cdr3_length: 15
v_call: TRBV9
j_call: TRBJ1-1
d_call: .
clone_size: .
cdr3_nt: TGTGCCAGCAGCCCGACAGGTTCCTTTAACACTGAAGCTTTCTTT
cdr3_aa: CASSPTGSFNTEAFF

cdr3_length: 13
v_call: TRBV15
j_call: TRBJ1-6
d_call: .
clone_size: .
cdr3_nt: TGTGCCACCAGCAGAGATAGCAATTCACCCCTCCACTTT
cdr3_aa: CATSRDSNSPLHF

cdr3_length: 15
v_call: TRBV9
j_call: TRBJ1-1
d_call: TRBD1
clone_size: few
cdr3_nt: TGTGCCAGCAGCCCACAGGGGCAGGCCATCACTGAAGCTTTCTTT
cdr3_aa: CASSPQGQAITEAFF

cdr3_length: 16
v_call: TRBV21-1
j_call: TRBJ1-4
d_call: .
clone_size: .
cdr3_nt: TGTGCCAGCACTCTCGAGGCCTGCCGGGGTAATGAAAAACTGTTTTTT
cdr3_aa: CASTLEACRGNEKLFF

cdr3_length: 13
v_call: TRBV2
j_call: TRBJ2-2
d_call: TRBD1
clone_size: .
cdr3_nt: TGTGCCACCGGACAGGGGGTGGGCGGGGAGCTGTTTTTT
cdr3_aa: CATGQGVGGELFF

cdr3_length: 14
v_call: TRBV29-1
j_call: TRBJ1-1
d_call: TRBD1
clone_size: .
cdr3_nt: TGCAGCGTGATTAGAGGACAGGATTTTGATGAAGCTTTCTTT
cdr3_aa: CSVIRGQDFDEAFF

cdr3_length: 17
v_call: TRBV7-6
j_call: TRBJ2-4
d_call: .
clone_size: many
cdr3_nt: TGTGCCAGCAGCCTGGGCCAGGGGTTTGGGGCCAAAAACATTCAGTACTTC
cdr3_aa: CASSLGQGFGAKNIQYF

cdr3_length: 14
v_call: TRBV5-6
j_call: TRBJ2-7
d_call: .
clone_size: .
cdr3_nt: TGTGCCAGCAGCCCGGGGGGCAGAACCTACGAGCAGTACTTC
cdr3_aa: CASSPGGRTYEQYF

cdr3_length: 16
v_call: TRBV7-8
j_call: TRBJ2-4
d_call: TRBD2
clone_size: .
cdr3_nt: TGTGCCAGCAGCATCGGGACTAGCGGGAAGGGAAACATTCAGTACTTC
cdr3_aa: CASSIGTSGKGNIQYF

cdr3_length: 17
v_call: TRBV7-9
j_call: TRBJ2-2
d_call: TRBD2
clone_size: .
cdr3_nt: TGTGCCAGCAGCTCCCTAGCGGGGAATAGGAACACCGGGGAGCTGTTTTTT
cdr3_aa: CASSSLAGNRNTGELFF

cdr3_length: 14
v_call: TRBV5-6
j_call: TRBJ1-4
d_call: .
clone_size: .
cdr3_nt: TGTGCCAGCAGCTTGGGGGCAGGGTATGAAAAACTGTTTTTT
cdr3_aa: CASSLGAGYEKLFF

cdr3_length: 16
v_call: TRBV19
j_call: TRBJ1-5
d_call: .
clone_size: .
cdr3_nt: TGTGCCAGTAGTCCCCGGTGGACAGTGGAGATTAGGCCCCAGCATTTT
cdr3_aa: CASSPRWTVEIRPQHF

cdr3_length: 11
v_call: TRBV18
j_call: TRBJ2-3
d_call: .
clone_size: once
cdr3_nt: TGTGCCAGCTCACCATCCAATACGCAGTATTTT
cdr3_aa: CASSPSNTQYF

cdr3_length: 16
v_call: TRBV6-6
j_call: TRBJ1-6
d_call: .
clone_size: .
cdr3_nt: TGTGCCAGCAGTCAGTACCGCGACAGTTATAATTCACCCCTCCACTTT
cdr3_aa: CASSQYRDSYNSPLHF

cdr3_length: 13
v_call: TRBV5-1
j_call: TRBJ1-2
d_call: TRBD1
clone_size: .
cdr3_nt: TGCGCCAGCAGATATGACAGGGAACATGGCTACACCTTC
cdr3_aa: CASRYDREHGYTF

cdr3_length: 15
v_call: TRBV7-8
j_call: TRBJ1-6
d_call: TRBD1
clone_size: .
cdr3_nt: TGTGCCAGCAGCTTAGGACAGGGAAGAAATTCACCCCTCCACTTT
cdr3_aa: CASSLGQGRNSPLHF

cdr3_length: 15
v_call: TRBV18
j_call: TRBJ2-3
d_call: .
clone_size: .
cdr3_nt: TGTGCCAGCTCACCGGCGGGCCTTAGCACAGATACGCAGTATTTT
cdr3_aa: CASSPAGLSTDTQYF

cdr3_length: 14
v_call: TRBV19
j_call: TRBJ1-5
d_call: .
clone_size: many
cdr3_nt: TGTGCCAGTACGGACAGTCTGGGCAATCAGCCCCAGCATTTT
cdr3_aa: CASTDSLGNQPQHF

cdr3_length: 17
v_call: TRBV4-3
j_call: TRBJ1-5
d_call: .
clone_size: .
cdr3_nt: TGCGCCAGCAGCCAAGTTTTTATTGGCAATAGCAATCAGCCCCAGCATTTT
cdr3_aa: CASSQVFIGNSNQPQHF

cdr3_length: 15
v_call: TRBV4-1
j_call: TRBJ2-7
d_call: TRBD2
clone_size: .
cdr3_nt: TGCGCCAGCAGCCAAGGCGGCGGGGGGCCGGGAGAGCAGTACTTC
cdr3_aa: CASSQGGGGPGEQYF

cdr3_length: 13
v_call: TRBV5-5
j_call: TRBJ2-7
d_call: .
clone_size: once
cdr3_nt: TGTGCCAGCAGCTTTTCAGGGGTCTACGAGCAGTACTTC
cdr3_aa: CASSFSGVYEQYF

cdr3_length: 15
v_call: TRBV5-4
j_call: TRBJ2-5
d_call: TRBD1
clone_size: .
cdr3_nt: TGTGCCAGCAGCTTGAGGACAGGGTCACAAGAGACCCAGTACTTC
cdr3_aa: CASSLRTGSQETQYF

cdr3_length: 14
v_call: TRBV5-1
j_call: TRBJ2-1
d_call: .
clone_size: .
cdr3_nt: TGCGCCAGCGCCGGGACACCTTCCTACAATGAGCAGTTCTTC
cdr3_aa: CASAGTPSYNEQFF

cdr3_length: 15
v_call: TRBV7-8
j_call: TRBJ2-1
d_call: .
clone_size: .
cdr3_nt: TGTGCCAGCAGCTTAGCGCGCAGGGGTTACAATGGGCAGTTCTTC
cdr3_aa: CASSLARRGYNGQFF

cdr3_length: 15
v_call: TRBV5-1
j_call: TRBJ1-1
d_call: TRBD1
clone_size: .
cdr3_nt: TGCGCCAGCAGGAGACAGGGGACCGGGAACACTGAAGCTTTCTTT
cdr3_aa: CASRRQGTGNTEAFF

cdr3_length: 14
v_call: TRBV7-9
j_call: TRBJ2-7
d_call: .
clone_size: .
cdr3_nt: TGTGCCAGCAGCTTAGCTCTAGACTTCTACGAGCAGTACTTC
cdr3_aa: CASSLALDFYEQYF

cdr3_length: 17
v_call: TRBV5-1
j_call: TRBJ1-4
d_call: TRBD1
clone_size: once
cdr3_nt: TGCGCCAGCAGCTTCTTGGGGACAGGGCTGGCTAATGAAAAACTGTTTTTT
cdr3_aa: CASSFLGTGLANEKLFF

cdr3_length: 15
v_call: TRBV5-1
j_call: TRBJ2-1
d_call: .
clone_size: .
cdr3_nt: TGCGCCAGCAGCTTGGACAGGAGCCCTTACAATGAGCAGTTCTTC
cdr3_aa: CASSLDRSPYNEQFF

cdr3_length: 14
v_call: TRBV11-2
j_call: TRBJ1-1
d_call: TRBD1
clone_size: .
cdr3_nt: TGTGCCAGCAGCTTACGGGACAGGGTTACTGAAGCTTTCTTT
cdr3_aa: CASSLRDRVTEAFF

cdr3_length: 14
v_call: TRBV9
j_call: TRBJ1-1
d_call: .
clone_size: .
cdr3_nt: TGTGCCAGCAGCGTAGCAGGGCAGAACACTGAAGCTTTCTTT
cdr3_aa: CASSVAGQNTEAFF

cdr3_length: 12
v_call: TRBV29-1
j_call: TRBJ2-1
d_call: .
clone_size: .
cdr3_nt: TGCAGCGCTTGGCGGGGTAGCCACGAGCAGTTCTTC
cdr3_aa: CSAWRGSHEQFF

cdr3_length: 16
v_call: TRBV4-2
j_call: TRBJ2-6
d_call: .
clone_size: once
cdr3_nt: TGTGCCAGCAAAGAGAACGGGAACTCTGGGGCCAACGTCCTGACTTTC
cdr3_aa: CASKENGNSGANVLTF

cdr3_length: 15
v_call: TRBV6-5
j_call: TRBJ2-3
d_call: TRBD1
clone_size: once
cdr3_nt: TGTGCCAGCAGTCTACAGGGGGTCGGTACAGATACGCAGTATTTT
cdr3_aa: CASSLQGVGTDTQYF

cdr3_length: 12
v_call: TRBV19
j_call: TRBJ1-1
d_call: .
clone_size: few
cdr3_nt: TGTGCCAGTAGTCCGGGGGGCCGAGGAGCTTTCTTT
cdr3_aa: CASSPGGRGAFF

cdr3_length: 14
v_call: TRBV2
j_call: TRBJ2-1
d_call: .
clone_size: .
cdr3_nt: TGTGCCAGGGTAATAGCGGAGACCTACAATGAGCAGTTCTTC
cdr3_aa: CARVIAETYNEQFF

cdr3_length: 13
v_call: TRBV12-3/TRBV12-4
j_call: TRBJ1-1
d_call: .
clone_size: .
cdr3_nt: TGTGCCAGCAGTTTAGGAGGGGGAACTGAAGCTTTCTTT
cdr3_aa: CASSLGGGTEAFF

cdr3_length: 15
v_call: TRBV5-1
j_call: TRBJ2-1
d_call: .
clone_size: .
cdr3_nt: TGCGCCAGCAGCTTGTTAGGAGTAGACCCAATTGAGCAGTTCTTC
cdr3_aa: CASSLLGVDPIEQFF

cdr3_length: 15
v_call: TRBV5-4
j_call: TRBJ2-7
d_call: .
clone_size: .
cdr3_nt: TGTGCCAGCAGCCTCCCGTCGTGGGCTTCCTACGAGCAGTACTTC
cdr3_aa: CASSLPSWASYEQYF

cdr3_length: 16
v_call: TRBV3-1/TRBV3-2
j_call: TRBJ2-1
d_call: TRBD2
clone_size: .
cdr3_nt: TGTGCCAGCAGCCAAGCGGGCGGGGGATCCGGCAGTGAGCAGTTCTTC
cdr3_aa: CASSQAGGGSGSEQFF

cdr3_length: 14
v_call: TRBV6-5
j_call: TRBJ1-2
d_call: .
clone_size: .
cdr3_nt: TGTGCCAGCAGTTACGCGAGTGAGGCTCGAGGCTACACCTTC
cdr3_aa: CASSYASEARGYTF

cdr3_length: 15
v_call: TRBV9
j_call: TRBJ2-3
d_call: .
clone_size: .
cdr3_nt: TGTGCCAGCAGCCCTACTGGGGGGAGCACAGATACGCAGTATTTT
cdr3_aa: CASSPTGGSTDTQYF

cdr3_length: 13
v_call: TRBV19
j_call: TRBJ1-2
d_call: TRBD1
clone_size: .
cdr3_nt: TGTGCCAGTCGGGACAGACCCCAGTCAGGCTACACCTTC
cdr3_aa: CASRDRPQSGYTF

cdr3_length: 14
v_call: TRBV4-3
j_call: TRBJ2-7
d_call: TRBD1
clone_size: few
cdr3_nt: TGCGCCAGCAGCCTTGGGACAGGGAGGACCGAGCAGTACTTC
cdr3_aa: CASSLGTGRTEQYF

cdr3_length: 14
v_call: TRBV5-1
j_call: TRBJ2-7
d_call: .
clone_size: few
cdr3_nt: TGCGCCAGCAAGAGACAGGAGACCTCCTACGAGCAGTACTTC
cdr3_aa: CASKRQETSYEQYF

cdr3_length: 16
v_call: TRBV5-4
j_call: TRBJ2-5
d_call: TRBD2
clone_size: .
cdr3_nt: TGTGCCAGCAGCTTGCCTAGCGGGGGGCTCCAAGAGACCCAGTACTTC
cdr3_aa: CASSLPSGGLQETQYF

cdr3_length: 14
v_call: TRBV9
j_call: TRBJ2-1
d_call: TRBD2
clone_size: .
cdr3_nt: TGTGCCAGCAGCGTGGGGGGGACCTACAATGAGCAGTTCTTC
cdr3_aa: CASSVGGTYNEQFF

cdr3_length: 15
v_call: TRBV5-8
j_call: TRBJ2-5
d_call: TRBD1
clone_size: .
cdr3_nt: TGTGCCAGCAGCTTGACAGGGGGAAACCTAGAGACCCAGTACTTC
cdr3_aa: CASSLTGGNLETQYF

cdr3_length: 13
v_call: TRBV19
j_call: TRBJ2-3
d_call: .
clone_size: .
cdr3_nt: TGTGCCAGTAGTAACCAGGGTCCAGATACGCAGTATTTT
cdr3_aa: CASSNQGPDTQYF

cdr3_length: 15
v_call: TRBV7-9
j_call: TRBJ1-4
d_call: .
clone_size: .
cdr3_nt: TGTGCCAGCAGCTTAGGGGTACAGGGTTCTGAAAAACTGTTTTTT
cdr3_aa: CASSLGVQGSEKLFF

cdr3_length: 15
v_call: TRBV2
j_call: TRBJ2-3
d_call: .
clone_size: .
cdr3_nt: TGTGCCAGCAGTGAAGGAAGGGGGACATCAGATACGCAGTATTTT
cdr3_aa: CASSEGRGTSDTQYF

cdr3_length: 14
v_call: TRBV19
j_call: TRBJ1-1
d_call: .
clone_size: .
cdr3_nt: TGTGCCAGTAGCGACGGCAGGGAAAACACTGAAGCTTTCTTT
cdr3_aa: CASSDGRENTEAFF

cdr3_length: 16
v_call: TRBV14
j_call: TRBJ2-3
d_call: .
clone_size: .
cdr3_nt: TGTGCCAGCAGCCAAGATGCGCGGGGAGACACAGATACGCAGTATTTT
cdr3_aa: CASSQDARGDTDTQYF

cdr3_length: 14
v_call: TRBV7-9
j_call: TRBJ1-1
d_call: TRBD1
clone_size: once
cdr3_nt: TGTGCCAGCAGCCCTTGGACAGGAACCACTGAAGCTTTCTTT
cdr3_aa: CASSPWTGTTEAFF

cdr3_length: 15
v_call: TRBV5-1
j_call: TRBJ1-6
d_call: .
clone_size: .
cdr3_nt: TGCGCCAGCAGCTTGGTGGGAGGGGGTAATTCACCCCTCCACTTT
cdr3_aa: CASSLVGGGNSPLHF

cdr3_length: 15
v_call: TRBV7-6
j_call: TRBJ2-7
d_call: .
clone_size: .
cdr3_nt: TGTGCCAGCAGCTTAAGCTGGGCAGACTCCTACGAGCAGTACTTC
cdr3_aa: CASSLSWADSYEQYF

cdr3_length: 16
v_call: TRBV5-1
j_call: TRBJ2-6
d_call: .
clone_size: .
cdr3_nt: TGCGCCAGCAGCTTGGCCCAGGTTGGTGGGGCCAACGTCCTGACTTTC
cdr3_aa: CASSLAQVGGANVLTF